This T cell receptor beta chain was sequenced for a study of CD8 T cells in ankylosing spondylitis. Trimming shortened V by 4 bases and J by 7 bases, and 13 bases separated the two germline ends. The CDR3 has 14 residues. Germline CDR1 is LGHDT and CDR2 is YNNKEL (reference sequence). TCRdb reprocessed the 5' RACE reads with MiXCR, giving one entry per CDR3 protein. The data show some 340,000 distinct CDR3 sequences, approximately 14% seen once. The clonotype was recovered from a male donor with ankylosing spondylitis or in good health (not recorded which). The sequencing sample was made of blood, either unsorted or a sorted T cell fraction (not recorded which). This chain joins TRBV3-1 and TRBJ1-4; TRBD1 is a possible D gene (5 bases). The CDR3 DNA is TGTGCCAGCAGCCCGATCGACAGTTCTGAAAAACTGTTTTTT. It encodes CASSPIDSSEKLFF. The whole variable domain, filled in from reference TRBV3-1 and TRBJ1-4, reads DTAVSQTPKYLVTQMGNDKSIKCEQNLGHDTMYWYKQDSKKFLKIMFSYNNKELIINETVPNRFSPKSPDKAHLNLHINSLELGDSAVYFCASSPIDSSEKLFFGSGTQLSVL.